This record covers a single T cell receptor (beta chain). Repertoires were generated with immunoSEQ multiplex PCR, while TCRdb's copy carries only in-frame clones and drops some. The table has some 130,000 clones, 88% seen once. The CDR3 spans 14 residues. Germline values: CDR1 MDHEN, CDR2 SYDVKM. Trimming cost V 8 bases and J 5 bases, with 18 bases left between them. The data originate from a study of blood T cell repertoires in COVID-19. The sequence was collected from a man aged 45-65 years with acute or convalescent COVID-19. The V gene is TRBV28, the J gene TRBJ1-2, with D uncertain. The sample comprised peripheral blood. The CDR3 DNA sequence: TGTGCCAGCGGCCGACGGAGATCCCCATATGGCTACACCTTC. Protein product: CASGRRRSPYGYTF.